Shown below are 22 T cell receptor beta chains from a single sample sequenced in a study of cytomegalovirus exposure and HLA in healthy donors. Primers for the PCR totalled 60 Vbeta and 13 Jbeta. Sequencing was performed with immunoSEQ multiplex PCR; in TCRdb, only in-frame clones are kept and a portion is missing. Here the sample spans 150,000 to 200,000 clones, approximately 84% being singletons. Sequencing used PBMCs. These receptors came from a girl in the first two years of life in good health and CMV-seronegative.

The chain joins TRBV6-5 to TRBJ1-5; TRBD1 might be the D (6 bases). V was cut by 6 bases and J by 3 bases, with 9 bases left in between. CDR1 MNHEY and CDR2 SVGAGI come from the germline V gene. CDR3 size: 13 residues. CDR3 residues: CASRRDTNQPQHF. In DNA, the CDR3 is TGTGCCAGCAGACGGGACACCAATCAGCCCCAGCATTTT.

The chain links TRBV11-3 to TRBJ2-1, with 8 bases fitting TRBD2. The CDR3 consists of 17 residues. The V segment lost 5 bases and the J segment 7 bases; nucleotides outside the gene matches: 16. CDR1 is SGHNT, CDR2 YENEEA, per germline. This chain's CDR3 is CASSPPLGAGGRNEQFF. CDR3 nucleotide sequence: TGTGCCAGCAGCCCGCCTCTCGGCGCGGGGGGTAGGAATGAGCAGTTCTTC.

The rearrangement uses TRBV7-2 and TRBJ2-1; a weak D match, TRBD2 (6 bases). The CDR3 loop spans 15 amino acids. Trimming took 1 base from V and 6 from J, leaving 13 bases between them. Looked up from germline, CDR1 is SGHTA and CDR2 is FQGNSA. CDR3 region: CASSLDGDFPNEQFF. DNA for the CDR3: TGTGCCAGCAGCTTAGACGGGGACTTTCCCAATGAGCAGTTCTTC.

V gene TRBV30 combines with J gene TRBJ1-1; D not resolved. The CDR3 spans 13 residues. Germline V gives CDR1 GTSNPN, CDR2 SVGIG (reference sequence). V was trimmed by 2 bases and J by 1 base, leaving 8 bases between them. CDR3 DNA: TGTGCCTGGAGTCCCTACAGGAACACTGAAGCTTTCTTT. It translates to CAWSPYRNTEAFF.

CDR3 DNA: TGTGCCAGCAGCTTAGGGGTGGCGGGGGAGTCGGATACGCAGTATTTT. Translating gives CASSLGVAGESDTQYF. The chain has TRBV7-3 and TRBJ2-3, with 7 bases fitting TRBD2. This CDR3 is 16 amino acids long. V lost 2 bases to trimming and J lost 6 bases; unmatched junction nucleotides: 11. Germline V gene sequence: CDR1 SGHTA, CDR2 FQGTGA.

The chain employs TRBV7-2 and TRBJ2-7; 11 nucleotides agree with TRBD2. Germline CDR1 reads SGHTA; CDR2 reads FQGNSA. The CDR3 contains 17 residues. Losses at the gene ends were 0 bases for V and 5 bases for J; bases not matched to a gene: 9. CDR3 DNA sequence: TGTGCCAGCAGCTTAGCGAGGAGTAGCGGGAGGGGTAACGAGCAGTACTTC. The encoded protein is CASSLARSSGRGNEQYF. The variable domain in full, completed from reference TRBV7-2 and TRBJ2-7, reads GAGVSQSPSNKVTEKGKDVELRCDPISGHTALYWYRQSLGQGLEFLIYFQGNSAPDKSGLPSDRFSAERTGGSVSTLTIQRTQQEDSAVYLCASSLARSSGRGNEQYFGPGTRLTVT.

V is TRBV9 and J is TRBJ1-2, with 7 bases aligning to TRBD1. The germline gives CDR1 SGDLS, CDR2 YYNGEE. This CDR3 comprises 14 residues. The ends lost 3 bases at V and 8 bases at J; junction bases unmatched: 10. The CDR3 DNA follows: TGTGCCAGCAGCGCGACGACAGGGTGGGGCGGCTACACCTTC. The encoded protein is CASSATTGWGGYTF.

The chain carries TRBV6-1 and TRBJ2-7; D is uncertain. V lost 3 bases and J lost 0, with 21 bases in between. The CDR3 spans 18 residues. Germline lookup yields CDR1 MNHNS and CDR2 SASEGT. Here the CDR3 DNA reads TGTGCCAGCAGTGATACCTCTAACCAACTGGGCTCCTCCTACGAGCAGTACTTC. It translates to CASSDTSNQLGSSYEQYF.

The V gene is TRBV10-2, the J gene TRBJ2-7; 8 nucleotides line up with TRBD1. CDR1 is WSHSY and CDR2 is SAAADI in the germline V gene. V gave up 0 bases and J gave up 4 bases; unmatched junction bases: 2. CDR3 length equals 14 residues. This CDR3 is CASSESGQGYEQYF. The CDR3 nucleotides read TGCGCCAGCAGTGAGTCAGGACAGGGTTACGAGCAGTACTTC.

The V call is TRBV5-6, the J call TRBJ2-5; 8 bases fit TRBD1. Germline V lookup: CDR1 SGHDT, CDR2 YYEEEE. This CDR3 has 14 amino acids. V shed 3 bases, J shed 2 bases, and the junction held 3 bases outside the gene matches. The CDR3: CASSSTGGQETQYF. The CDR3 DNA reads as TGTGCCAGCAGCTCTACAGGGGGGCAAGAGACCCAGTACTTC.

The rearrangement links TRBV27 to TRBJ2-7, with 9 bases that match TRBD2. J lost 0 bases, V lost 3 bases, and 12 bases had no gene match. Germline V CDR1 and CDR2: MNHEY, SMNVEV (reference sequence). The CDR3 is made up of 18 amino acids. The CDR3 sequence: CASSFGIAGVGSSYEQYF. CDR3 nucleotide sequence: TGTGCCAGCAGTTTCGGGATAGCGGGAGTCGGGAGCTCCTACGAGCAGTACTTC.

V is TRBV7-9 and J is TRBJ2-1; TRBD2 matches 11 bases. The ends lost 5 bases at V and 6 bases at J; junction bases unmatched: 9. The germline CDR1 and CDR2 sequences are SEHNR and FQNEAQ (reference sequence). The CDR3 length is 16 residues. This CDR3 reads CASSPRVAGGLNEQFF. The CDR3 DNA reads as TGTGCCAGCAGCCCCCGGGTAGCGGGGGGGCTCAATGAGCAGTTCTTC.

CDR3 region: CASSLLQGMLNTEAFF. In nucleotides, the CDR3 is TGCGCCAGCAGCTTGTTGCAGGGGATGCTGAACACTGAAGCTTTCTTT. The V and J genes are TRBV5-1 and TRBJ1-1; perhaps TRBD1 as D (6 bases). Germline CDR1 SGHRS, CDR2 YFSETQ. The CDR3 is 16 amino acids. Trimming took off 1 base at V and 0 bases at J, with 13 bases between the two ends.

The V and J genes are TRBV7-2 and TRBJ2-1; D is unclear. V was cut by 5 bases and J by 3 bases, with 5 bases left in between. The CDR3 spans 12 residues. Germline loops: CDR1 SGHTA, CDR2 FQGNSA. CDR3 loop: CASSTNYNEQFF. In DNA, the CDR3 is TGTGCCAGCAGCACAAACTACAATGAGCAGTTCTTC.

DNA for the CDR3: TGTGCCAGCAGCGCCCGGTCGTTATCCGATACGCAGTATTTT. This sequence encodes CASSARSLSDTQYF. The chain combines TRBV9 with TRBJ2-3; no clear D gene. V lost 3 bases to trimming and J lost 6 bases, with 14 bases between them. The CDR3 runs to 14 residues. CDR1 is SGDLS, CDR2 YYNGEE, per germline. The full variable domain, completed using reference TRBV9 and TRBJ2-3, is DSGVTQTPKHLITATGQRVTLRCSPRSGDLSVYWYQQSLDQGLQFLIQYYNGEERAKGNILERFSAQQFPDLHSELNLSSLELGDSALYFCASSARSLSDTQYFGPGTRLTVL.

V is TRBV2 and J is TRBJ2-1; D is perhaps TRBD1 (6 bases). CDR1 and CDR2 (germline): SNHLY, FYNNEI. The ends were cut back, 7 bases at V and 10 bases at J, with 17 bases in the middle. The CDR3 consists of 13 residues. CDR3 nucleotides: TGTGCCAGCACCCCGACGGAGAGGGGGGAGCAGTTCTTC. Protein sequence: CASTPTERGEQFF.

This chain connects TRBV18 to TRBJ2-2; 9 nucleotides align to TRBD2. Germline CDR1 and CDR2: KGHSH and LQKENI. With 2 bases clipped from V and 6 bases from J, the junction kept 7 bases outside the gene matches. This CDR3 is 16 amino acids long. CDR3 region: CASSPETSGRSGELFF. In DNA form, the CDR3 reads TGTGCCAGCTCACCAGAGACTAGCGGCCGGTCCGGGGAGCTGTTTTTT.

CDR3 sequence (DNA): TGTGCCAGCAGCGCCCGGGACACCAGTGGAGAGACCCAGTACTTC. Translating it yields CASSARDTSGETQYF. The J gene is TRBJ2-5, the V gene TRBV4-2; D perhaps matches TRBD1 (6 bases). Trimming cost V 5 bases and J 4 bases, with 17 bases left between them. The CDR3 runs 15 residues. CDR1 LGHNA and CDR2 YNFKEQ come from the germline V gene.

The chain links TRBV6-1 to TRBJ2-6; 7 bases agree with TRBD1. The CDR3 loop spans 15 amino acids. Germline V gene sequence: CDR1 MNHNS, CDR2 SASEGT. Trimming cost V 7 bases and J 4 bases; bases outside gene matches: 7. The CDR3: CASTNRGAGANVLTF. The CDR3 DNA follows: TGTGCCAGCACTAACAGGGGAGCAGGGGCCAACGTCCTGACTTTC.

The chain employs TRBV2 and TRBJ1-5, with D unresolved. The length of the CDR3 is 16 residues. Germline values: CDR1 SNHLY, CDR2 FYNNEI. V was clipped by 5 bases and J by 0 bases, with 14 bases between them. CDR3: CASSPTRRYSNQPQHF. The CDR3 nucleotides are TGTGCCAGCAGTCCTACGCGCAGGTATAGCAATCAGCCCCAGCATTTT.

The CDR3 DNA sequence: TGTGCCAGCTCACCAGAACGACAGGGGCCCTTCACCGGGGAGCTGTTTTTT. Amino acid sequence: CASSPERQGPFTGELFF. The J gene is TRBJ2-2, the V gene TRBV18; TRBD1 agrees at 8 bases. V gave up 2 bases and J gave up 4 bases; unmatched junction bases: 9. Per the germline V gene, CDR1 is KGHSH and CDR2 is LQKENI. This CDR3 contains 17 residues.

V is TRBV5-1 and J is TRBJ2-3; 9 bases match TRBD2. V gave up 4 bases and J gave up 6 bases; unmatched junction bases: 15. The CDR3 runs to 17 residues. CDR1 is SGHRS and CDR2 is YFSETQ in the germline V gene. CDR3 bases: TGCGCCAGCAGCGTGGGGGGTCTAGCGGGACTCATTGATACGCAGTATTTT. As protein: CASSVGGLAGLIDTQYF.